This T cell receptor (beta chain) was sequenced for a study of blood T cells in healthy people across ages. A sample-barcoded 5' primer and a J-beta primer mix were used in a second PCR of about 7 to 11 cycles. TCRdb independently ran MiXCR on the 5' RACE reads; one entry per CDR3 protein. The data contain 700,000 to 900,000 distinct CDR3 sequences, roughly 50% of them singletons. This clonotype has more than one count but fewer than ten. CDR3 length equals 17 residues. Between the trimmed V and J ends, which lost 0 bases and 6 bases, there was a span of 18 bases. The germline V gene encodes CDR1 MNHEY and CDR2 SVGAGI.

The TCR originated in an elderly man in good health. The chain carries TRBV6-5 and TRBJ2-1; D remains ambiguous. Sequenced material: blood. CDR3 nucleotide sequence: TGTGCCAGCAGTTACTCGACTTTCAGTGGTGTCATCAATGAGCAGTTCTTC. Protein product: CASSYSTFSGVINEQFF.